The sample holds a few counts of the clone carrying this T cell receptor beta chain. Antigen: not known. The CDR3 is made up of 13 amino acids. V lost 5 bases and J lost 0, with 10 bases in between. Germline-derived CDR1 and CDR2 are DFQATT and SNEGSKA (reference sequence). TCRdb reanalysed the 5' RACE reads using MiXCR and keeps one entry per CDR3 protein. This sample has roughly 330,000 distinct CDR3 sequences, with around 7% found just once. The source of the sample is a study of T cells after yellow fever vaccination. Study overall: Preparation of fractions with low cell numbers was performed using SMART-Seq v4 Ultra Low Input.

General study results and limits: The bulk population could contribute abundant contaminating clonotypes to FACS-sorted repertoires. Clonotype sharing between CD4 and CD8 compartments was small.

This chain joins TRBV20-1 and TRBJ1-1; no definite D call. The TCR sequence derives from a man aged 18-30 years who received the YFV17D yellow fever vaccine. Here the sequenced sample was PBMCs, taken around 45 days after the first yellow fever vaccination. The DNA of the CDR3 is TGCAGTGCTCTGCGAGGAGTGAACACTGAAGCTTTCTTT. The encoded protein is CSALRGVNTEAFF.